Sequencing of this TCR beta chain was carried out in a study of T-cell reconstitution after alpha-beta-depleted transplantation in children. Study-wide results and caveats: After transplant, high TCRbeta diversity at day 60 in some patients arose from surviving recipient T cells and thymic progenitors. Newly made T cells mostly supplied T-cell counts and diversity one year after transplant. Expanded graft clones, several hundred of them, were reportedly the source of alpha-beta T cells about two months after transplant.

The CDR3 has 11 residues. Germline V gene lookup returns CDR1 SGHDT and CDR2 YYEEEE. V was trimmed by 2 bases and J by 9 bases, leaving 5 bases between them. TCRbeta library construction was performed incorporating unique molecular identifiers. MiXCR, run by TCRdb on the PCR reads, gives a single entry per CDR3 protein. The table has some 450,000 distinct CDR3 sequences, approximately 42% seen once; the top ten hold roughly 27%. This clonotype was picked up many times. Its antigen is not identified. The material sequenced was PBMCs, taken before TCRalphabeta/CD19-depleted stem cell transplant. The TCR was taken from a girl aged 2 to 9 with aplastic anemia, due to receive a stem cell transplant. The rearrangement joins TRBV5-6 to TRBJ1-4; D is unresolved. CDR3 sequence: CASSFGKKLFF. The CDR3 DNA reads TGTGCCAGCAGCTTTGGGAAAAAACTGTTTTTT.